This T cell receptor (beta chain) was observed in a study of T-cell reconstitution after alpha-beta-depleted transplantation in children. V lost 4 bases to trimming and J lost 1 base; unmatched junction nucleotides: 9. This CDR3 comprises 17 residues. Germline loops: CDR1 SGHRS, CDR2 YFSETQ. This clonotype was recorded at least ten times. As it was prepared, the TCRbeta library received unique molecular identifiers. TCRdb used MiXCR to reprocess the PCR reads, holding one entry per CDR3 protein. The sample has some 200,000 distinct CDR3 sequences; roughly 14% are singletons. The input for sequencing was PBMCs from the stem cell graft donor, taken from the stem cell graft. The TCR was taken from a human donor who donated a stem cell graft to a child with acute lymphoblastic leukemia. The chain is built from TRBV5-1 and TRBJ2-1, with 9 nucleotides matching TRBD1. CDR3 sequence (DNA): TGCGCCAGCAGCCTCCTAACGGACAGGGGATCCTACAATGAGCAGTTCTTC. This encodes CASSLLTDRGSYNEQFF.